These 8 T cell receptor beta chains originate from one sample sequenced in a study of cytomegalovirus exposure and HLA in healthy donors (dated by TCRdb to about 2017). The library was produced with the immunoSEQ multiplex PCR assay. The multiplex PCR relied on a mix of 60 forward primers for TCR Vbeta segments and 13 reverse primers for TCR Jbeta segments. In its TCRdb copy, this immuneACCESS table keeps in-frame sequences only and misses some clones. Where compared with another copy, unresolved V genes explain less than half of these, and the others have no known cause. For this sample the table gives 150,000 to 200,000 clones, of which less than 85% were detected only once. 0.65% of the sample is held by the ten biggest clonotypes. The sequenced material came from PBMCs. The receptors were gathered from a boy aged 5-17 years in good health and CMV-seronegative.

The gene calls are TRBV19 and TRBJ2-1; 8 bases map to TRBD1. V dropped 6 bases and J dropped 6; count of bases not matched to a gene: 10. The CDR3 sequence is 15 residues long. Germline V gene lookup returns CDR1 LNHDA and CDR2 SQIVND (reference sequence). This CDR3 is CASRRNDRGSNEQFF. In DNA form, the CDR3 reads TGTGCCAGTAGACGTAACGACAGGGGAAGCAATGAGCAGTTCTTC. The full variable domain, rest sourced from reference TRBV19 and TRBJ2-1, is DGGITQSPKYLFRKEGQNVTLSCEQNLNHDAMYWYRQDPGQGLRLIYYSQIVNDFQKGDIAEGYSVSREKKESFPLTVTSAQKNPTAFYLCASRRNDRGSNEQFFGPGTRLTVL.

The V and J genes are TRBV9 and TRBJ2-3; 10 bases match TRBD1. The V gene's germline CDR1 is SGDLS and CDR2 YYNGEE. Trimming took 0 bases from V and 2 from J; bases not matched to a gene: 12. The CDR3 contains 19 residues. The CDR3 spells CASSVVALGTGASTDTQYF. CDR3 nucleotides: TGTGCCAGCAGCGTAGTCGCACTCGGGACAGGGGCCTCCACAGATACGCAGTATTTT.

V is TRBV7-6 and J is TRBJ2-7, with D possibly TRBD2 on 5 matching bases. The CDR3 is made up of 16 amino acids. V lost 5 bases to trimming and J lost 0 bases, with 17 bases between them. Germline CDR1 SGHVS, CDR2 FNYEAQ. CDR3 sequence reads: CASSPLGESSSYEQYF. As DNA, the CDR3 is TGTGCCAGCAGCCCGCTCGGGGAATCATCCTCCTACGAGCAGTACTTC.

The V call is TRBV7-3, the J call TRBJ2-1; 7 bases are shared with TRBD2. The CDR3 is 15 residues long. The V and J ends lost 0 bases and 7 bases, in that order; junction bases with no gene match: 6. Germline loops: CDR1 SGHTA, CDR2 FQGTGA. The CDR3 spells CASSLTGGDRNEQFF. The CDR3 nucleotides read TGTGCCAGCAGCTTAACTGGGGGGGATAGGAATGAGCAGTTCTTC.

The chain recombines TRBV29-1 with TRBJ2-5; 9 bases align to TRBD1. CDR1 SQVTM and CDR2 ANQGSEA come from the germline V gene. Trimming removed 7 bases from V and 11 bases from J; junction bases left unmatched: 14. The CDR3 is 13 residues long. CDR3 residues: CSASQGATGEQYF. The CDR3 bases are TGCAGCGCCTCACAGGGGGCGACGGGGGAGCAGTACTTC. Full variable domain (remainder filled in from reference TRBV29-1 and TRBJ2-5): SAVISQKPSRDICQRGTSLTIQCQVDSQVTMMFWYRQQPGQSLTLIATANQGSEATYESGFVIDKFPISRPNLTFSTLTVSNMSPEDSSIYLCSASQGATGEQYFGPGTRLLVL.

This CDR3 is CASGRGGETQYF. CDR3 nucleotide sequence: TGTGCCAGCGGTAGGGGTGGAGAGACCCAGTACTTC. This chain connects TRBV6-5 to TRBJ2-5; TRBD1 might be the D (5 bases). Germline V gene sequence: CDR1 MNHEY, CDR2 SVGAGI. Trimming pared 8 bases from V and 4 bases from J, leaving 11 bases between. CDR3 size: 12 residues.

This rearrangement joins TRBV29-1 to TRBJ2-3; 11 bases fit TRBD2. Germline V lookup: CDR1 SQVTM, CDR2 ANQGSEA. Losses at the gene ends were 3 bases for V and 2 bases for J; bases not matched to a gene: 4. The CDR3 consists of 15 residues. DNA of the CDR3: TGCAGCGTTGAGGCTAGCGGGGGGCTCACAGATACGCAGTATTTT. Amino acid sequence: CSVEASGGLTDTQYF.

This clone was observed a single time. The chain recombines TRBV6-6 with TRBJ1-5; unclear D gene. Germline-derived CDR1 and CDR2 are MNHNY and SVGAGI (reference sequence). The CDR3 length is 13 residues. V was shortened by 6 bases and J by 4 bases, with 10 bases between the two germline ends. CDR3 nucleotide sequence: TGTGCCAGCAGACAGAGCCTAAATCAGCCCCAGCATTTT. Amino acids: CASRQSLNQPQHF.